This T cell receptor (beta chain) was observed in a study of cytomegalovirus exposure and HLA in healthy donors. As regards this clone: Its antigen is not known.

Primers: 60 Vbeta forward and 13 Jbeta reverse. This table comes from immunoSEQ multiplex PCR, and its TCRdb copy is limited to in-frame clones, with some not included. The sample gives approximately 120,000 clones, 81% of which show up once; about 1.8% is in the top ten. Germline V gives CDR1 MNHNY, CDR2 SVGAGI (reference sequence). The CDR3 covers 14 residues. Study results and limitations: As was reported, the classifier diagnosed cytomegalovirus status with high specificity and sensitivity. There were several of the most significant clusters that appeared linked to common viral pathogens in a later analysis. The number of N-insertions in an Asian-associated ancestry cluster was reportedly below the roughly 700-donor mean in a later analysis. V- and J-gene trimming of TCR beta was linked (in a later analysis) to a missense DCLRE1C variant.

V usage is TRBV6-6 and J usage is TRBJ2-5; TRBD1 aligns across 7 bases. The end of the DNA aligns better with TRBJ2-7, so the J call may be wrong. The receptor was derived from a man aged 18 to 30 in good health and CMV-seronegative. Sequencing was done on a sample of PBMCs. CDR3 sequence (DNA): TGTGCCAGCAGCCTGACAGGGAGCTCCTACGAGCAGTACTTC. This encodes CASSLTGSSYEQYF.